The clone carrying this TCR beta chain came up a few times. Antigen: not known. These data belong to a study of regulatory T cells in long-lasting Graves disease. Study information: The study enrolled newly diagnosed Graves' patients on antithyroid drugs under 3 months. Points from the study as a whole: Examination was confined to peripheral blood, excluding thyroid tissue.

The CDR3 spans 15 residues. Germline-derived CDR1 and CDR2 are GTSNPN and SVGIG (reference sequence). The J segment lost 2 bases and the V segment lost 2 bases, leaving 7 bases of the junction unmatched. Time point reported: newly diagnosed GD, antithyroid drugs for less than 3 months. Construction of the TCR library relied on RNA isolated from PBMCs. iRepertoire HTBI primers and Arm-PCR of CDR3 regions built TCR beta libraries. Under the authors' procedure: Taken together, the samples had 60 or so TRBV and around 14 TRBJ segments identified. TCRdb processed the multiplex PCR reads anew with MiXCR; each CDR3 protein has one entry. TCRdb, not the original authors, processed these V and J calls. The profile shows 350,000 to 500,000 distinct CDR3 sequences, 11% to 15% of them singletons. These data are also associated with another study on T cells in Graves' hyperthyroidism and ophthalmopathy. As reported in that work: Within blood appeared most thyroid clonotypes that had expanded above 0.001.

The sequence was obtained from a woman aged 45-65 years with Graves disease. J is TRBJ2-3 and V is TRBV30; 7 nucleotides agree with TRBD1. The source material was peripheral blood mononuclear cells (PBMCs), sampled at new diagnosis, from a patient treated with antithyroid drugs. The CDR3 here is CAWSRTGANTDTQYF. CDR3 sequence (DNA): TGTGCCTGGAGTCGTACAGGGGCAAACACAGATACGCAGTATTTT.